One sample yielded the 11 T cell receptor beta chains listed below, sequenced in a study of T cell changes during pregnancy in multiple sclerosis. The repertoire was sequenced with immunoSEQ multiplex PCR; TCRdb's copy has only in-frame clones and lacks some. Here the sample spans about 79,000 clones, 80% to 95% being singletons. Sequenced here: CD4+ T cells from peripheral blood mononuclear cells, sampled in the second trimester of pregnancy. These receptor sequences come from a female donor with multiple sclerosis, enrolled in a pregnancy study.

The chain uses TRBV9 and TRBJ1-3, with TRBD1 as a possible D gene (6 bases). CDR1 is SGDLS and CDR2 is YYNGEE in the germline V gene. V was shortened by 0 bases and J by 5 bases, with 9 bases between the two germline ends. This CDR3 is 14 amino acids long. CDR3 amino acids: CASSVGGGRNTIYF. Written as DNA, the CDR3 is TGTGCCAGCAGCGTAGGAGGGGGAAGAAACACCATATATTTT.

Here the CDR3 DNA reads TGTGCCAGCAGGGACAGCTTAACTAACTATGGCTACACCTTC. It specifies CASRDSLTNYGYTF. The V gene is TRBV6-5, the J gene TRBJ1-2, with a weak D call TRBD1 (6 bases). The CDR3 sequence is 14 residues long. Germline values: CDR1 MNHEY, CDR2 SVGAGI. The V gene lost 6 bases and the J gene lost 0 bases, with 11 bases spanning the gap.

The chain links TRBV2 to TRBJ1-1, with D possibly being TRBD1 (5 bases). The germline V gene encodes CDR1 SNHLY and CDR2 FYNNEI. V dropped 7 bases and J dropped 0 bases, with 9 bases sitting between them. The CDR3 runs to 13 residues. CDR3 sequence: CASKTGVNTEAFF. CDR3 in DNA: TGTGCCAGCAAAACGGGGGTGAACACTGAAGCTTTCTTT.

The V call is TRBV2, the J call TRBJ2-3, with D maybe TRBD1 (6 bases). This CDR3 has 15 residues. Trimming left V 5 bases short and J 4 bases short, with 16 bases between. Germline CDR1 is SNHLY and CDR2 is FYNNEI. The CDR3 reads CASSRATQGADTQYF. CDR3 DNA sequence: TGTGCCAGCAGTAGAGCTACACAGGGAGCAGATACGCAGTATTTT.

V usage is TRBV15 and J usage is TRBJ2-3; weak D call: TRBD2 (6 bases). CDR1 and CDR2 from the germline V gene are LNHNV and YYDKDF (reference sequence). The CDR3 has 13 amino acids. Trimming removed 9 bases at V and 0 bases at J, with 10 bases between. The CDR3 is CATGSGSTDTQYF. The DNA for the CDR3 is TGTGCCACTGGGAGCGGGAGCACAGATACGCAGTATTTT.

The chain recombines TRBV10-3 with TRBJ1-6; weak D call: TRBD1 (6 bases). The CDR3 covers 15 residues. Trimming shortened V by 3 bases and J by 8 bases, and 14 bases separated the two germline ends. CDR1 and CDR2 from the germline V gene are ENHRY and SYGVKD. The CDR3, as DNA: TGTGCCATCAGTGACATGGGGGGGCGGGATTCACCCCTCCACTTT. Translated: CAISDMGGRDSPLHF.

The chain combines TRBV11-2 with TRBJ2-5, with 8 bases matching TRBD1. Trimming cost V 2 bases and J 4 bases; bases outside gene matches: 6. The germline V gene has CDR1 SGHAT and CDR2 FQNNGV. The CDR3 spans 15 residues. Written as DNA, the CDR3 is TGTGCCAGCAGCTTACATGAGACAGGGGTAGAGACCCAGTACTTC. Its translation: CASSLHETGVETQYF.

For the CDR3, the DNA is TGTGCCTGTCAAATAGGGAGCTGGGCCGATTCACCCCTCCACTTT. It specifies CACQIGSWADSPLHF. The rearrangement uses TRBV30 and TRBJ1-6; D is unresolved. Germline values: CDR1 GTSNPN, CDR2 SVGIG (reference sequence). The CDR3 consists of 15 residues. V gave up 6 bases and J gave up 8 bases, with 20 bases separating them.

The rearrangement uses TRBV9 and TRBJ2-1; 9 nucleotides align to TRBD1. CDR1 and CDR2 (germline): SGDLS, YYNGEE. The length of the CDR3 is 16 residues. After removal of 0 bases from V and 9 bases from J, the junction contained 10 bases not matched to a gene. The CDR3 sequence is CASSVDPRDRVFEQFF. The CDR3 DNA is TGTGCCAGCAGCGTAGACCCCCGGGACAGGGTCTTTGAGCAGTTCTTC.

The chain uses TRBV9 and TRBJ2-1; 13 nucleotides line up with TRBD2. CDR1 and CDR2 from the germline V gene are SGDLS and YYNGEE. The CDR3 is 15 residues long. V trimming: 5 bases; J trimming: 5 bases; junction bases outside the gene matches: 4. CDR3 coding DNA: TGTGCCAGCAGAGTCGGGACTAGCGGGGACAATGAGCAGTTCTTC. This gives the protein CASRVGTSGDNEQFF.

V usage is TRBV7-9 and J usage is TRBJ1-1; 11 positions match TRBD1. The germline V gene encodes CDR1 SEHNR and CDR2 FQNEAQ (reference sequence). Trimming cost V 0 bases and J 7 bases; bases outside gene matches: 1. CDR3 length: 14 residues. CDR3 DNA: TGTGCCAGCAGCTTAGCCGGGACAGGGGGTGAAGCTTTCTTT. Translated, it gives CASSLAGTGGEAFF.